A selection of T cell receptor beta chains follows, all from one sample in a study of blood T cell repertoires in COVID-19. TCRdb's copy holds only in-frame clones and misses some; the assay was immunoSEQ multiplex PCR. The data show over 70,000 clones, 80% to 90% seen once. Input material: peripheral blood. Every receptor here comes from an elderly man with acute or convalescent COVID-19. Each CDR3 is given with its conserved first and last residue. A D gene is named only where the DNA matches it firmly. Clone size is shown for a subset of rows, as once, few, many or a class of expanded clone.

>NA|TRBD2|TRBV7-9|TRBJ2-5
TGTGCCAGCAGCCCCTGGACTAGCGGGGTGGGGGCCAAAGAGACCCAGTACTTC
CASSPWTSGVGAKETQYF
>NA|NA|TRBV5-1|TRBJ2-4
TGCGCCAGCAGTCAAGGGGTTGGCATTCAGTACTTC
CASSQGVGIQYF
>NA|TRBD1|TRBV19|TRBJ2-1
TGTGCCAGTAGTGTTGACAGGGGCTCTTGGCTAGGGGAGCAGTTCTTC
CASSVDRGSWLGEQFF
>NA|NA|TRBV3-1/TRBV3-2|TRBJ2-7
TGTGCCAGCAGCCAAGCGATAGGGGCCTACGAGCAGTACTTC
CASSQAIGAYEQYF
>NA|TRBD2|TRBV5-8|TRBJ2-1
TGTGCCAGCAGCCTTTGGACTAGCGGGGGGGTGAATGAGCAGTTCTTC
CASSLWTSGGVNEQFF
>NA|NA|TRBV5-6|TRBJ2-1
TGTGCCAGCAGCTTGGGAAGCAACTCCTACAATGAGCAGTTCTTC
CASSLGSNSYNEQFF
>NA|NA|TRBV19|TRBJ2-2
TGTGCCAGTAGTATAGGACTAAACACCGGGGAGCTGTTTTTT
CASSIGLNTGELFF
>NA|NA|TRBV19|TRBJ2-3
TGTGCCAGTAACAACCGGGGTACGCAGTATTTT
CASNNRGTQYF
>NA|NA|TRBV3-1/TRBV3-2|TRBJ1-1
TGTGCCAGCAGCCAAGTATCGTGGGGCCTGAACACTGAAGCTTTCTTT
CASSQVSWGLNTEAFF
>NA|TRBD2|TRBV7-2|TRBJ2-7
TGTGCCAGCAGCTTGGGACTAGCGGGGGCAAATGGGCAGTACTTC
CASSLGLAGANGQYF
>NA|NA|TRBV6-5|TRBJ2-5
TGTGCCAGCCGCGGGGCACTGGAGACCCAGTACTTC
CASRGALETQYF
>NA|TRBD1|TRBV5-6|TRBJ1-4
TGTGCCAGCAGCTTGAAGGGGGCTGGAACTAATGAAAAACTGTTTTTT
CASSLKGAGTNEKLFF
>NA|NA|TRBV10-1|TRBJ2-1
TGCGCCAGCACCCTCCCCGCCAGGGGCGATGAGCAGTTCTTC
CASTLPARGDEQFF
>NA|NA|TRBV18|TRBJ2-1
TGTGCCAGCTCAGTAGGGGGTACCGAAACCTACAATGAGCAGTTCTTC
CASSVGGTETYNEQFF
>NA|TRBD1|TRBV7-8|TRBJ1-1
TGTGCCAGCACCCGGGGGACAGTGAACACTGAAGCTTTCTTT
CASTRGTVNTEAFF
>NA|TRBD1|TRBV11-2|TRBJ1-1
TGTGCCAGCAGCTTATCGTCTGGGGGACAGGGGCACACTGAAGCTTTCTTT
CASSLSSGGQGHTEAFF
>few|TRBD2|TRBV11-1|TRBJ2-7
TGTGCCAGCAGCTCTAGCGGGAACCGGTACGAGCAGTACTTC
CASSSSGNRYEQYF
>NA|NA|TRBV30|TRBJ2-1
TGTGCCTTGATGGCTCTCTACAATGAGCAGTTCTTC
CALMALYNEQFF
>NA|TRBD2|TRBV19|TRBJ2-1
TGTGCCAGTAACACTCCTAGCGGGGAAGGCAATGAGCAGTTCTTC
CASNTPSGEGNEQFF
>NA|TRBD2|TRBV24-1|TRBJ2-1
TGTGCCACCAGTGATCCCAACAGTGTTGGCAGCGGGAACTACAATGAGCAGTTCTTC
CATSDPNSVGSGNYNEQFF
>NA|NA|TRBV28|TRBJ1-1
TGTGCCAGCAGTTTAAGGCAGGGTGGCGGGGCCACTGAAGCTTTCTTT
CASSLRQGGGATEAFF
>NA|TRBD1|TRBV4-3|TRBJ2-7
TGCGCCAGCAGCCTCAGTGGGCAGGGGGCCTTTCGCGAGCAGTACTTC
CASSLSGQGAFREQYF
>NA|NA|TRBV10-3|TRBJ1-3
TGTGCCACCACCCAAGTACATTCCACCGGAAACACCATATATTTT
CATTQVHSTGNTIYF
>few|NA|TRBV19|TRBJ2-4
TGTGCCAGTAGTATTCTGAGCGGTGGGATAGCCAAAAACATTCAGTACTTC
CASSILSGGIAKNIQYF
>NA|NA|TRBV3-1/TRBV3-2|TRBJ2-7
TGTGCCAGCAGCCAAGAGAGGCACGAGCAGTACTTC
CASSQERHEQYF
>NA|TRBD2|TRBV6-5|TRBJ2-1
TGTGCCAGCAGATTAGCGGGAGGGCGGTTCAATGAGCAGTTCTTC
CASRLAGGRFNEQFF
>NA|TRBD2|TRBV9|TRBJ2-7
TGTGCCAGCAGCGTAGGACTAGCGCCCACCTACGAGCAGTACTTC
CASSVGLAPTYEQYF
>NA|NA|TRBV6-5|TRBJ2-2
TGTGCCAGCCGCAGGGTTGACACCGGGGAGCTGTTTTTT
CASRRVDTGELFF
>NA|TRBD2|TRBV3-1/TRBV3-2|TRBJ2-1
TGTGCCAGCAGCCCCGGACTAGCGGGAGGGATCAATGAGCAGTTCTTC
CASSPGLAGGINEQFF
>NA|TRBD1|TRBV28|TRBJ1-5
TGTGCCAGCACCAGGGGGCTGACGCCCCAGCATTTT
CASTRGLTPQHF
>NA|NA|TRBV28|TRBJ2-7
TGTGCCAGCGTACAGGGCTCGTACGAGCAGTACTTC
CASVQGSYEQYF
>few|TRBD2|TRBV6-6|TRBJ2-1
TGTGCCAGCAGTCCGGGACTAGCGCATAGCTCCTACAATGAGCAGTTCTTC
CASSPGLAHSSYNEQFF
>once|TRBD2|TRBV5-1|TRBJ2-3
TGCGCCAGCAGCTGGCCCTCTATAGCGGGAGGCACAGATACGCAGTATTTT
CASSWPSIAGGTDTQYF
>NA|NA|TRBV28|TRBJ2-1
TGTGCCAGCAGTTTATCCGGGGGGCAGGAAGAGCAGTTCTTC
CASSLSGGQEEQFF